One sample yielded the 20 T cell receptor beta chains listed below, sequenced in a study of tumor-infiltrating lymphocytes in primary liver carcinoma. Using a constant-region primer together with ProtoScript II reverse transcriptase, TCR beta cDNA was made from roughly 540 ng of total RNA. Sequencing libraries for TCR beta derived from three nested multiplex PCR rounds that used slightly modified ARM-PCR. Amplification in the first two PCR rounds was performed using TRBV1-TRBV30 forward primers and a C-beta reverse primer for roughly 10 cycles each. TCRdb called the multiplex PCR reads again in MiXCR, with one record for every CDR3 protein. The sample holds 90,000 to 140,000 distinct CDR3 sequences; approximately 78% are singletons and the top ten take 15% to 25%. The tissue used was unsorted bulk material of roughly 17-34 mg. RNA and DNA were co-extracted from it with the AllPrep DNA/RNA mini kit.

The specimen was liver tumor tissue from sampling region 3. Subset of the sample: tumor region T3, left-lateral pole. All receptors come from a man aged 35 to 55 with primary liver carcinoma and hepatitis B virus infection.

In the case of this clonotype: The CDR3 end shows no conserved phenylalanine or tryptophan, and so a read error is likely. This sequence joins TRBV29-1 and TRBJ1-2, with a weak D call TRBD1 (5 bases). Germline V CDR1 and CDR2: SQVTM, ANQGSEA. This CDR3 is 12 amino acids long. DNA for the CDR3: TGCAGCGTGGGGGACGATTCCTATGGGTACACCCTC. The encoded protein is CSVGDDSYGYTL.

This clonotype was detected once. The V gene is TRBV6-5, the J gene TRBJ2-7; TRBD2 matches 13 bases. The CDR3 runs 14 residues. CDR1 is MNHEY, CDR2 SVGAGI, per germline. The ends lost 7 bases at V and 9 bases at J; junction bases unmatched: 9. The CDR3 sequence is CASMRLAGGGGQYF. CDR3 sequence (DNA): TGTGCCAGCATGAGACTAGCGGGAGGTGGTGGGCAGTACTTC.

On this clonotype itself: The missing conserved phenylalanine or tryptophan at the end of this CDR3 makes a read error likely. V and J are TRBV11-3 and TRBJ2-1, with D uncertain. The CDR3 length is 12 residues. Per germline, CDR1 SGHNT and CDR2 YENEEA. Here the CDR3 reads CTSSLNADEQFS. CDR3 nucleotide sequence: TGTACCAGCAGTTTAAATGCCGATGAGCAGTTCTCC.

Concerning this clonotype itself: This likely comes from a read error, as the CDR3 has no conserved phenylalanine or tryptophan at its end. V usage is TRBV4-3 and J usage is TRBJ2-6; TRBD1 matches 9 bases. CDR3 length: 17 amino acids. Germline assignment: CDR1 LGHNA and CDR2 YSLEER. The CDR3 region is CASSHGTGHSGANVLTC. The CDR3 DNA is TGCGCTAGCAGCCATGGGACAGGGCACTCTGGGGCCAACGTCCTGACTTGC.

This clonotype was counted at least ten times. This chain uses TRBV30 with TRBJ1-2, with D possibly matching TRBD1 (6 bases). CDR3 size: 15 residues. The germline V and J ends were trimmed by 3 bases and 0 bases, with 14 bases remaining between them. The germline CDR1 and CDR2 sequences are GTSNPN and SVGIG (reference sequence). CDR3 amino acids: CAWRPRDKTNYGYTF. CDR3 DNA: TGTGCCTGGAGGCCCCGGGACAAAACTAACTATGGCTACACCTTC.

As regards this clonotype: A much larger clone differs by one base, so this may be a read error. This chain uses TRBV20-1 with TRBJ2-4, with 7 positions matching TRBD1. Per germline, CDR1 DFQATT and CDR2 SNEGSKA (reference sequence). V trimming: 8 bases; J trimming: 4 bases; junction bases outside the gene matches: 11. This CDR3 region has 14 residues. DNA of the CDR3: TGCAGTCCCCTTTTACCGGGACAGAAAAACATTCAGTACTTC. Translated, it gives CSPLLPGQKNIQYF.

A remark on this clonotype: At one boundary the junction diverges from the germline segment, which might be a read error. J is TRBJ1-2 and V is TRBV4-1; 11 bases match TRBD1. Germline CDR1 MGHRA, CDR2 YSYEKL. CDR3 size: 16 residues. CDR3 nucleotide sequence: TGTGCCAGCAGCCCGTCCTGGGACAGGGGGAGCTATGGTTACACCTTC. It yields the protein CASSPSWDRGSYGYTF.

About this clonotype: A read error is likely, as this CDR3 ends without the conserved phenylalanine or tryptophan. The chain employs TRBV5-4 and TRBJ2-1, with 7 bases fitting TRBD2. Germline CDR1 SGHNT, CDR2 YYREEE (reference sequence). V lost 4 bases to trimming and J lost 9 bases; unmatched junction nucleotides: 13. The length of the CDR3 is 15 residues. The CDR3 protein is CASSHGTNGNIEQFI. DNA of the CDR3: TGTGCCAGCAGCCACGGGACTAACGGGAATATTGAGCAGTTCATC.

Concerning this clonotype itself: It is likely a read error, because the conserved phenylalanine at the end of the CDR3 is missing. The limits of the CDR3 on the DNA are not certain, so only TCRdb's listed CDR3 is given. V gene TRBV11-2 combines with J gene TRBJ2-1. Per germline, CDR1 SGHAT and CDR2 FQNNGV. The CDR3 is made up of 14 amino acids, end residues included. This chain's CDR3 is CTSSLSGFDNERFL.

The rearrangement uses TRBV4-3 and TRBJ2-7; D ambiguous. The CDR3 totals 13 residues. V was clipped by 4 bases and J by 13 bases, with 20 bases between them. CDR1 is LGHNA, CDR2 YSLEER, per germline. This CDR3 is CASSPRLLEEYYF. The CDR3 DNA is TGCGCCAGCAGCCCGCGCCTTCTCGAGGAGTACTACTTC.

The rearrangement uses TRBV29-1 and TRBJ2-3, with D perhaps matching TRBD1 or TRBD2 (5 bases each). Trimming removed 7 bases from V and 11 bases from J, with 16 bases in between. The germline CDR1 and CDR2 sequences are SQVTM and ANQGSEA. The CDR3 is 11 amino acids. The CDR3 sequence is CSAGKTEMQYF. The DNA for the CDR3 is TGCAGCGCGGGAAAGACAGAAATGCAGTATTTT.

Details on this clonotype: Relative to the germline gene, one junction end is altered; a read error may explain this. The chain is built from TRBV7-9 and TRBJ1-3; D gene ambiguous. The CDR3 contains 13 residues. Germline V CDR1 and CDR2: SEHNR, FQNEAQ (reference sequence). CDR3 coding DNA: TGTGCCAGTAGCTTAAGGGTCGGTGACACCATATATTTT. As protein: CASSLRVGDTIYF. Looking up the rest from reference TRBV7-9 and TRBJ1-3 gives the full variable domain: DTGVSQNPRHKITKRGQNVTFRCDPISEHNRLYWYRQTLGQGPEFLTYFQNEAQLEKSRLLSDRFSAERPKGSFSTLEIQRTEQGDSAMYLCASSLRVGDTIYFGEGSWLTVV.

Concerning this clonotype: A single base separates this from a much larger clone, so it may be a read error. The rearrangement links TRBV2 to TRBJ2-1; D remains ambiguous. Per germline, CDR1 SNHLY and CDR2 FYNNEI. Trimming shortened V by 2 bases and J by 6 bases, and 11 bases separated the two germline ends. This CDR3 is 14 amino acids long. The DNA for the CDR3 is TGTGCCAGCAGTGAACAGGAACCTTCCAATGAGCAGTTCTTC. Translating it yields CASSEQEPSNEQFF.

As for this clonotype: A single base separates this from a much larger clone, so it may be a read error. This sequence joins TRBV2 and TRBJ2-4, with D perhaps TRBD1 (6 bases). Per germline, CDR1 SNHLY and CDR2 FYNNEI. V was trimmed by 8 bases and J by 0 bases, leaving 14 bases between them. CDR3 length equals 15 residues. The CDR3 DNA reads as TGTGCCAGCCTCAGGACAGAGATAGCCAAAAACATTCAGTACTTC. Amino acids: CASLRTEIAKNIQYF.

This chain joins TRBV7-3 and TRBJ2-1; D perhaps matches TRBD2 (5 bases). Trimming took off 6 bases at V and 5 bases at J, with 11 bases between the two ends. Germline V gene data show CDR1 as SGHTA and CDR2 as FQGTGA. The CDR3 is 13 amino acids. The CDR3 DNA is TGTGCCAGCAGATTAGTGCGGGACAATGAGCAGTTCTTC. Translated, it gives CASRLVRDNEQFF.

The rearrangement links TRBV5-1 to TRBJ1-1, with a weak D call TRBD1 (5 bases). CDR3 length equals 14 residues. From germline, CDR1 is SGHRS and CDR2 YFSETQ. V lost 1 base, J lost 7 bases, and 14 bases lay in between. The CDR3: CASSLFGACIEAFF. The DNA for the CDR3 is TGCGCCAGCAGCTTGTTTGGGGCCTGCATTGAAGCTTTCTTT.

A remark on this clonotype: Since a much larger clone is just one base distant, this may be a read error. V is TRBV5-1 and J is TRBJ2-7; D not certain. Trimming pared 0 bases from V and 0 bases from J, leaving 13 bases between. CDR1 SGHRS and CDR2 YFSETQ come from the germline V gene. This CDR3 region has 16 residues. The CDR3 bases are TGCGCCAGCAGCTTGGGGGTACGGCGGACCTCCTACGAGCAGTACTTC. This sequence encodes CASSLGVRRTSYEQYF. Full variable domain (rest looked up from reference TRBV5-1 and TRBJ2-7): KAGVTQTPRYLIKTRGQQVTLSCSPISGHRSVSWYQQTPGQGLQFLFEYFSETQRNKGNFPGRFSGRQFSNSRSEMNVSTLELGDSALYLCASSLGVRRTSYEQYFGPGTRLTVT.

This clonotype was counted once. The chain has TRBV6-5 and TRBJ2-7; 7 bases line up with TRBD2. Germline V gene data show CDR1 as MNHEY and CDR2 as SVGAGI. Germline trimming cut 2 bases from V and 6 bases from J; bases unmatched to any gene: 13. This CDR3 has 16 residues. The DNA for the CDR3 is TGTGCCAGCAGTTACCTCGGGACTAACGGGAGGATCGAGCAGTACTTC. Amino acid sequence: CASSYLGTNGRIEQYF.

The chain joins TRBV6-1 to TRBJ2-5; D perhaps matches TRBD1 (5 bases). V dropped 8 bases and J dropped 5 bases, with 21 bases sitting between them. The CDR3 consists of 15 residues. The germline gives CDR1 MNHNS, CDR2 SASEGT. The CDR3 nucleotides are TGTGCCAGCTGGGGCATGCGAGCTAGGGTGGAGACCCAGTACTTC. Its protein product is CASWGMRARVETQYF.

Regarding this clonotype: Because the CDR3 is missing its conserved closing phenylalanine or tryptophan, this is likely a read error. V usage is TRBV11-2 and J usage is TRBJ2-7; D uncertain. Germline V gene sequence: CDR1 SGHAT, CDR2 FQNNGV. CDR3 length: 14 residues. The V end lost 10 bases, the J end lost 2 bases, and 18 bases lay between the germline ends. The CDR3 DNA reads TGTGCCATCACCCGTGGGAATTCCACCTACGAGCAGTACCTC. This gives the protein CAITRGNSTYEQYL.